This entry describes one T cell receptor (beta chain). TCRdb's copy holds only in-frame clones and misses some; the assay was immunoSEQ multiplex PCR. The sample holds some 71,000 clones; approximately 76% are singletons and the top ten take more than 15%. The data originate from a study of radiotherapy plus CTLA-4 blockade in lung cancer. Germline CDR1 and CDR2: SGHDN and FVKESK. This CDR3 contains 14 residues. V dropped 4 bases and J dropped 4 bases, with 12 bases sitting between them. The TCR comes from a human donor with non-small cell lung cancer whose response to radiotherapy plus ipilimumab could not be evaluated. Some clones in this sample may be carry-over from other donors' samples. This material consisted of peripheral blood, taken from a patient treated with radiotherapy plus ipilimumab. V is TRBV14 and J is TRBJ2-3; no reliable D call. DNA of the CDR3: TGTGCCAGCAGCCGCTCGAGGCAGCCAGATACGCAGTATTTT. Residues: CASSRSRQPDTQYF. Full variable domain (outside the CDR3, taken from reference TRBV14 and TRBJ2-3): EAGVTQFPSHSVIEKGQTVTLRCDPISGHDNLYWYRRVMGKEIKFLLHFVKESKQDESGMPNNRFLAERTGGTYSTLKVQPAELEDSGVYFCASSRSRQPDTQYFGPGTRLTVL.